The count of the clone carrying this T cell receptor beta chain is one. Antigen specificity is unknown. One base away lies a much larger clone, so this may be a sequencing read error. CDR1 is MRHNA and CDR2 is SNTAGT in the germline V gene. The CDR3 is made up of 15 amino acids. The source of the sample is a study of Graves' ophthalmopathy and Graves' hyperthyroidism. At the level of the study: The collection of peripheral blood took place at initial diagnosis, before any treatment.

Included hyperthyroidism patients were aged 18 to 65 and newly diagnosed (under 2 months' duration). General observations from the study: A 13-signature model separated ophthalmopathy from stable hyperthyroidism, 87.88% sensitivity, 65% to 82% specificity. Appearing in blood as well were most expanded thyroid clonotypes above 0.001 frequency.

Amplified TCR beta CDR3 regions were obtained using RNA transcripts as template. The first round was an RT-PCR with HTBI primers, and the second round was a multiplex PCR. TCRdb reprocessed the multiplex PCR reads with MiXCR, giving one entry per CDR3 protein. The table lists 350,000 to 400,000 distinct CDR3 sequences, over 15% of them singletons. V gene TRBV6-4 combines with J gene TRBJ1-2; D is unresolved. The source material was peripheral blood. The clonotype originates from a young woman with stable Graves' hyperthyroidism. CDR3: CAGSVNRDLGYGYTF. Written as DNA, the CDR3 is TGTGCCGGCAGTGTCAACCGGGATCTAGGCTATGGCTACACCTTC.